Listed here are 20 T cell receptor beta chains from one sample, sequenced in a study of blood T cell repertoires in COVID-19. Assay: immunoSEQ multiplex PCR; the TCRdb copy retains only in-frame clones and omits some. The data contain about 350,000 clones, approximately 89% of them singletons. The sample was peripheral blood. The source of these receptors is a woman in her sixties or seventies with COVID-19, enrolled during active disease.

The J gene is TRBJ1-1, the V gene TRBV6-1; no firm D call. Trimming took off 6 bases at V and 1 base at J, with 9 bases between the two ends. This CDR3 region has 13 residues. Looked up from germline, CDR1 is MNHNS and CDR2 is SASEGT. CDR3 sequence reads: CASSLMANTEAFF. The DNA for the CDR3 is TGTGCCAGCAGCCTCATGGCGAACACTGAAGCTTTCTTT.

V is TRBV9 and J is TRBJ2-1, with TRBD2 matching 9 bases. The CDR3 consists of 15 residues. The germline V gene has CDR1 SGDLS and CDR2 YYNGEE. Unmatched junction bases numbered 10, after V lost 3 bases and J lost 9 bases. This CDR3 is CASSANSGGPSEQFF. The CDR3 coding sequence is TGTGCCAGCAGCGCTAATAGCGGGGGCCCCAGTGAGCAGTTCTTC.

The V call is TRBV4-1, the J call TRBJ2-7; 9 bases line up with TRBD1. The CDR3 extends over 15 amino acids. V lost 4 bases to trimming and J lost 1 base; unmatched junction nucleotides: 5. Germline assignment: CDR1 MGHRA and CDR2 YSYEKL. Written as DNA, the CDR3 is TGCGCCAGCAGCCGCACCGGGACAGGGTCCTACGAGCAGTACTTC. Protein: CASSRTGTGSYEQYF.

This sequence joins TRBV2 and TRBJ1-2; D might be TRBD1 (6 bases). CDR3 length: 16 residues. CDR1 and CDR2 from the germline V gene are SNHLY and FYNNEI. V shed 2 bases and J shed 0 bases, with 13 bases lying between them. CDR3 DNA sequence: TGTGCCAGCAGTGAATGGGTCAGGGGCACTAACTATGGCTACACCTTC. Translation gives CASSEWVRGTNYGYTF.

Note on this clone: Sequence at one end of the junction differs from germline and may be a read error. The genes are TRBV7-6 and TRBJ1-1; 7 positions match TRBD1. This CDR3 contains 14 residues. Germline-derived CDR1 and CDR2 are SGHVS and FNYEAQ. The CDR3: CASSHLQGSPVRTF. The CDR3 nucleotides read TGTGCCAGCAGCCACTTACAGGGGTCTCCTGTTCGAACCTTT.

The chain has TRBV9 and TRBJ2-1; D might be TRBD1 (6 bases). Trimming cost V 7 bases and J 8 bases, with 19 bases left between them. CDR1 and CDR2 (germline): SGDLS, YYNGEE. This CDR3 comprises 14 residues. DNA of the CDR3: TGTGCCAGCTCCCGGCCAAGGTCAGGGGATGAGCAGTTCTTC. Translation gives CASSRPRSGDEQFF.

V gene TRBV3-1 (or the pseudogene TRBV3-2) combines with J gene TRBJ1-2, with unresolved D. This CDR3 is 13 amino acids long. Per the germline V gene, CDR1 is LGHDT and CDR2 is YNNKEL (reference sequence). The V end was cut by 0 bases, the J end by 8 bases, with 10 bases between. DNA of the CDR3: TGTGCCAGCAGCCAAGAGGAGGTCCGGGGCTACACCTTC. Translated, it gives CASSQEEVRGYTF.

The chain has TRBV7-9 and TRBJ2-4; TRBD2 is a possible D gene (6 bases). Germline CDR1 is SEHNR and CDR2 is FQNEAQ (reference sequence). V was pared by 5 bases and J by 0 bases, with 14 bases between. CDR3 length: 16 residues. The CDR3 nucleotides are TGTGCCAGCAGCCGTTTTGGCGGGGTAGCCAAAAACATTCAGTACTTC. It encodes CASSRFGGVAKNIQYF. The complete variable domain, with remaining parts taken from reference TRBV7-9 and TRBJ2-4, reads DTGVSQNPRHKITKRGQNVTFRCDPISEHNRLYWYRQTLGQGPEFLTYFQNEAQLEKSRLLSDRFSAERPKGSFSTLEIQRTEQGDSAMYLCASSRFGGVAKNIQYFGAGTRLSVL.

This clone was observed a few times. This rearrangement joins TRBV12-3 or TRBV12-4 to TRBJ1-6; D unclear. The CDR3 is made up of 13 amino acids. Trimming pared 5 bases from V and 6 bases from J, leaving 8 bases between. The CDR3 DNA reads TGTGCCAGCAGTCGCGAAGCTAATTCACCCCTCCACTTT. Translated, it gives CASSREANSPLHF.

V and J are TRBV6-1 and TRBJ1-4; D is perhaps TRBD1 (6 bases). The germline V and J ends were trimmed by 2 bases and 0 bases, with 16 bases remaining between them. CDR1 is MNHNS and CDR2 is SASEGT in the germline V gene. The CDR3 is 18 amino acids. CDR3: CASSELQGSPSTNEKLFF. The CDR3 bases are TGTGCCAGCAGTGAATTACAGGGCTCCCCGTCAACTAATGAAAAACTGTTTTTT.

This chain links TRBV5-1 with TRBJ2-7, with D possibly TRBD1 on 5 matching bases. This CDR3 is 14 amino acids long. CDR1 and CDR2 from the germline V gene are SGHRS and YFSETQ. V lost 2 bases and J lost 2, with 11 bases in between. The CDR3 sequence: CASSFRQPTYEQYF. The CDR3 DNA follows: TGCGCCAGCAGCTTCCGACAGCCGACCTACGAGCAGTACTTC.

The V and J genes are TRBV6-5 and TRBJ1-6; no reliable D call. The germline gives CDR1 MNHEY, CDR2 SVGAGI. Trimming took off 0 bases at V and 7 bases at J, with 10 bases between the two ends. This CDR3 is 15 amino acids long. The CDR3 region is CASSYSMVANSPLHF. As DNA, the CDR3 is TGTGCCAGCAGTTACTCGATGGTAGCCAATTCACCCCTCCACTTT.

CDR3 region: CASSLRETQYF. The CDR3 DNA follows: TGCGCCAGCAGCTTGCGGGAGACCCAGTACTTC. This rearrangement joins TRBV5-1 to TRBJ2-5; D unclear. Deletions cut 1 base from V and 5 bases from J, with 3 bases between. The CDR3 length is 11 residues. Germline loops: CDR1 SGHRS, CDR2 YFSETQ.

The rearrangement links TRBV4-1 to TRBJ2-1, with 7 nucleotides matching TRBD2. J lost 9 bases, V lost 0 bases, and 2 bases had no gene match. This CDR3 region has 13 residues. In germline, CDR1 is MGHRA, CDR2 YSYEKL. In DNA, the CDR3 is TGCGCCAGCAGCCAAGATGGGGGGGTTGAGCAGTTCTTC. This gives the protein CASSQDGGVEQFF.

The genes are TRBV6-5 and TRBJ1-6, with D perhaps TRBD1 (5 bases). The CDR3 consists of 15 residues. Trimming took off 7 bases at V and 0 bases at J, with 10 bases between the two ends. Germline loops: CDR1 MNHEY, CDR2 SVGAGI. CDR3 region: CASMRDSSYNSPLHF. The CDR3 DNA is TGTGCCAGCATGCGAGACAGCTCCTATAATTCACCCCTCCACTTT.

The chain has TRBV7-2 and TRBJ2-7; the match to TRBD1 covers 8 bases. In germline, CDR1 is SGHTA, CDR2 FQGNSA. V was clipped by 1 base and J by 1 base; unmatched bases: 3. This CDR3 comprises 15 residues. CDR3 coding DNA: TGTGCCAGCAGCTTAGGACAGGGGTGGTCCTACGAGCAGTACTTC. It specifies CASSLGQGWSYEQYF.

V usage is TRBV19 and J usage is TRBJ2-1, with TRBD2 identical over 12 bases. The CDR3 has 18 residues. Germline lookup yields CDR1 LNHDA and CDR2 SQIVND (reference sequence). V trimming: 5 bases; J trimming: 6 bases; junction bases outside the gene matches: 14. This chain's CDR3 is CASSGSTSGGLPSNEQFF. DNA for the CDR3: TGTGCCAGTAGTGGGTCCACTAGCGGGGGGCTCCCTAGCAATGAGCAGTTCTTC.

This sequence joins TRBV2 and TRBJ1-1, with 7 bases identical to TRBD1. The CDR3 runs to 13 residues. The V segment lost 10 bases and the J segment 0 bases; nucleotides outside the gene matches: 5. Germline CDR1 reads SNHLY; CDR2 reads FYNNEI. CDR3 in amino acids: CATRDSMNTEAFF. DNA for the CDR3: TGTGCCACCAGGGACAGCATGAACACTGAAGCTTTCTTT.

The rearrangement links TRBV27 to TRBJ2-2; a possible D gene is TRBD1 (6 bases). This CDR3 has 13 amino acids. The V gene lost 6 bases and the J gene lost 5 bases, with 10 bases spanning the gap. CDR1 is MNHEY, CDR2 SMNVEV, per germline (reference sequence). CDR3 sequence (DNA): TGTGCCAGCAGGGACAGTCCGACCGGGGAGCTGTTTTTT. Translating it yields CASRDSPTGELFF.

In this sample, this clone turned up once. J is TRBJ1-4 and V is TRBV6-5; D is unresolved. V was trimmed by 0 bases and J by 8 bases, leaving 13 bases between them. Looked up from germline, CDR1 is MNHEY and CDR2 is SVGAGI. The length of the CDR3 is 15 residues. The CDR3 bases are TGTGCCAGCAGTTACTCGACTCCTAAAAAGGAAAAACTGTTTTTT. Its translation: CASSYSTPKKEKLFF.